These 11 T cell receptor beta chains were all obtained from the same sample, sequenced in a study of blood T cell repertoires in COVID-19. Profiled with immunoSEQ multiplex PCR; TCRdb holds only in-frame clones, not every one. This sample has roughly 240,000 clones; roughly 88% occur once, and the top ten carry 2% to 2.5%. Sequencing was performed on peripheral blood. The receptor source for this set is a man between 35 and 55 years old who had recovered from COVID-19.

Notes on this clone: The junction does not match germline at one end; this may be a read error. CDR3 DNA sequence: TGTGCCAGCAGCCCCCCGCTCCGATCAAACACCGGGGGGCTGTTTTTT. Translation gives CASSPPLRSNTGGLFF. The V gene is TRBV5-6, the J gene TRBJ2-2, with a possible D match to TRBD2 (6 bases). The CDR3 consists of 16 residues. The germline gives CDR1 SGHDT, CDR2 YYEEEE.

J is TRBJ1-3 and V is TRBV30; TRBD1 matches at 8 bases. Trimming took 5 bases from V and 1 from J; bases not matched to a gene: 4. Germline-derived CDR1 and CDR2 are GTSNPN and SVGIG (reference sequence). The CDR3 length is 14 residues. The CDR3 sequence is CAWSGQASGNTIYF. The CDR3 coding sequence is TGTGCCTGGTCGGGACAGGCTTCTGGAAACACCATATATTTT. Full variable domain (outside the CDR3, taken from reference TRBV30 and TRBJ1-3): SQTIHQWPATLVQPVGSPLSLECTVEGTSNPNLYWYRQAAGRGLQLLFYSVGIGQISSEVPQNLSASRPQDRQFILSSKKLLLSDSGFYLCAWSGQASGNTIYFGEGSWLTVV.

The rearrangement links TRBV3-1 (or the pseudogene TRBV3-2) to TRBJ2-2; no reliable D call. Trimming shortened V by 1 base and J by 0 bases, and 6 bases separated the two germline ends. The CDR3 consists of 15 residues. CDR1 and CDR2 from the germline V gene are LGHDT and YNNKEL (reference sequence). The CDR3 is CASSQAETNTGELFF. The CDR3 region has the DNA TGTGCCAGCAGCCAAGCGGAGACGAACACCGGGGAGCTGTTTTTT.

The chain links TRBV15 to TRBJ2-7; no clear D gene. The CDR3 sequence is 15 residues long. CDR1 and CDR2 (germline): LNHNV, YYDKDF (reference sequence). Trimming removed 1 base at V and 4 bases at J, with 14 bases between. In DNA, the CDR3 is TGTGCCACCAGCAGAGGAAGAGGAAGACGGTACGAGCAGTACTTC. This sequence encodes CATSRGRGRRYEQYF.

This clone was counted a few times. This chain connects TRBV28 to TRBJ2-5; TRBD1 is a possible D gene (5 bases). Trimming pared 5 bases from V and 1 base from J, leaving 11 bases between. Germline V gene data show CDR1 as MDHEN and CDR2 as SYDVKM. The CDR3 extends over 14 amino acids. The CDR3 sequence is CASSQLQGQETQYF. The CDR3 coding sequence is TGTGCCAGCAGTCAGCTCCAGGGCCAAGAGACCCAGTACTTC.

This rearrangement joins TRBV5-1 to TRBJ2-2; D remains ambiguous. V lost 1 base and J lost 5, with 6 bases in between. The CDR3 extends over 13 amino acids. In germline, CDR1 is SGHRS, CDR2 YFSETQ. The CDR3: CASSLTVTGELFF. CDR3 in DNA: TGCGCCAGCAGCTTGACAGTTACCGGGGAGCTGTTTTTT.

The gene calls are TRBV5-6 and TRBJ2-1; TRBD1 aligns across 8 bases. Germline CDR1 reads SGHDT; CDR2 reads YYEEEE. The V segment lost 2 bases and the J segment 7 bases; nucleotides outside the gene matches: 8. The length of the CDR3 is 15 residues. The CDR3 spells CASSFWDRRINEQFF. The CDR3 DNA sequence: TGTGCCAGCAGCTTTTGGGACAGGCGAATTAATGAGCAGTTCTTC.

This clone was picked up many times. The same CDR3 is also encoded by other DNA sequences in this sample. The chain carries TRBV10-1 and TRBJ2-1; D unclear. Germline CDR1 and CDR2: WNHNN and SYGVQD (reference sequence). The ends were cut back, 0 bases at V and 0 bases at J, with 6 bases in the middle. The CDR3 totals 15 residues. The CDR3 bases are TGCGCCAGCAGTGAGTCCCGTTTCTCCTACAATGAGCAGTTCTTC. Encoded protein: CASSESRFSYNEQFF.

The chain uses TRBV5-5 and TRBJ2-7; D possibly corresponds to TRBD1 (5 bases). The V gene lost 4 bases and the J gene lost 2 bases, with 16 bases spanning the gap. CDR1 and CDR2 (germline): SGHKS, YYEKEE (reference sequence). The CDR3 spans 15 residues. The CDR3 loop is CASSLDSSQTYEQYF. Written as DNA, the CDR3 is TGTGCCAGCAGCCTCGACAGCAGCCAAACCTACGAGCAGTACTTC.

The CDR3 region is CASSERRVDGYTF. For the CDR3, the DNA is TGCGCCAGCAGTGAAAGGCGGGTGGATGGCTACACCTTC. The rearrangement joins TRBV10-1 to TRBJ1-2; D unclear. Germline V gene lookup returns CDR1 WNHNN and CDR2 SYGVQD (reference sequence). CDR3 length: 13 amino acids. The V end lost 3 bases, the J end lost 6 bases, and 11 bases lay between the germline ends.

The V and J genes are TRBV27 and TRBJ1-1, with 8 positions matching TRBD1. Trimming took 5 bases from V and 0 from J; bases not matched to a gene: 2. Germline V gene data show CDR1 as MNHEY and CDR2 as SMNVEV (reference sequence). This CDR3 comprises 14 residues. Here the CDR3 DNA reads TGTGCCAGCAGTGCAGGGGGCATGAACACTGAAGCTTTCTTT. It specifies CASSAGGMNTEAFF.